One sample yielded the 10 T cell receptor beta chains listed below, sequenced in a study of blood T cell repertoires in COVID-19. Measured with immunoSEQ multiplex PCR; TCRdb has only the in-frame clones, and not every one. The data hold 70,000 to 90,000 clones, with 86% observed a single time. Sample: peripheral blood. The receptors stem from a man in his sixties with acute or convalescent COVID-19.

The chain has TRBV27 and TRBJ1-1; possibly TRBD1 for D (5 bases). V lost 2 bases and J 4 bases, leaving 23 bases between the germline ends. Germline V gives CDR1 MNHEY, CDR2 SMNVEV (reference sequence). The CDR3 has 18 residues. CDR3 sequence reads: CASSLGRRSGGFGTEAFF. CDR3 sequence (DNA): TGTGCCAGCAGTTTAGGTCGAAGGTCTGGGGGGTTTGGCACTGAAGCTTTCTTT.

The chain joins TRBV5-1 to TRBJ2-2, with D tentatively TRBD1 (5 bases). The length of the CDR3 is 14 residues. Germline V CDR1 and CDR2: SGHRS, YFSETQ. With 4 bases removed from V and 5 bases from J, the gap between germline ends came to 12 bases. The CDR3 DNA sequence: TGCGCCAGCAGCCCGGGCCCAGGGACCGGGGAGCTGTTTTTT. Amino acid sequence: CASSPGPGTGELFF. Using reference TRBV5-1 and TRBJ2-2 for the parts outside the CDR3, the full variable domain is KAGVTQTPRYLIKTRGQQVTLSCSPISGHRSVSWYQQTPGQGLQFLFEYFSETQRNKGNFPGRFSGRQFSNSRSEMNVSTLELGDSALYLCASSPGPGTGELFFGEGSRLTVL.

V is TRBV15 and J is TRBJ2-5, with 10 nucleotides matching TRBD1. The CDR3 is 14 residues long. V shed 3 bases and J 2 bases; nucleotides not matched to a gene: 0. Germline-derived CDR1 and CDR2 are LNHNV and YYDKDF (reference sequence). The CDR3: CATSRGQGQETQYF. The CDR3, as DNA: TGTGCCACCAGCAGGGGACAGGGGCAAGAGACCCAGTACTTC.

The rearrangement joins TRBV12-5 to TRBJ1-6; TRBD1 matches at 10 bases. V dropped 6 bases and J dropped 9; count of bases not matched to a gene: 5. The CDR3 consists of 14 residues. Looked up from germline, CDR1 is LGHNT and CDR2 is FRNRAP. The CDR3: CASGPGTGASPLHF. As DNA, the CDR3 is TGTGCTAGTGGCCCCGGGACAGGGGCTTCACCCCTCCACTTT.

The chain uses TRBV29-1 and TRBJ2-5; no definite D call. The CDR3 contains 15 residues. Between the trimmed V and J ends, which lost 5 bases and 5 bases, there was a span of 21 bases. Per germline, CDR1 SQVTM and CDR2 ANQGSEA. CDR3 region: CSVKESPLVGETQYF. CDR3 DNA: TGCAGCGTTAAGGAGAGCCCCCTGGTTGGGGAGACCCAGTACTTC.

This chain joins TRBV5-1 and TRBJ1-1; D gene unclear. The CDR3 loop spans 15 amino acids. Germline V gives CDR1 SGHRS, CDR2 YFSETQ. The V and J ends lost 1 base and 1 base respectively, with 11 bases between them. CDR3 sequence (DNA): TGCGCCAGCAGCTTGACTAGCAAATCGAACACTGAAGCTTTCTTT. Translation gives CASSLTSKSNTEAFF.

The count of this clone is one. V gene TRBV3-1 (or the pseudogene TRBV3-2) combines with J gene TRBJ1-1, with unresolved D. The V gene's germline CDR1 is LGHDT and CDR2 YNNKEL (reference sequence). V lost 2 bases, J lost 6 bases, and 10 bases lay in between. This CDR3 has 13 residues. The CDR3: CASSQYEGSEAFF. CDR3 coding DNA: TGTGCCAGCAGCCAATATGAGGGCTCTGAAGCTTTCTTT.

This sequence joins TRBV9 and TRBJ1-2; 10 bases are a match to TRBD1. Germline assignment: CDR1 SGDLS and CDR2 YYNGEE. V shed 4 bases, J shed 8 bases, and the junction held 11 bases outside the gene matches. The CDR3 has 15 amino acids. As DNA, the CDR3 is TGTGCCAGCAGCCCTAGACAGGGGGCCTCCGGGGGCTACACCTTC. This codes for CASSPRQGASGGYTF.

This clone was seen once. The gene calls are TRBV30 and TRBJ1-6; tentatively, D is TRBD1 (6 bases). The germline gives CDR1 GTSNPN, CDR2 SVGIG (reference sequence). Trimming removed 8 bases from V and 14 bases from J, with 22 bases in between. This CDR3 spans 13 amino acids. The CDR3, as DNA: TGTGCCGGGATCGGACAGTATGTGAGTTCCCTCCACTTT. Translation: CAGIGQYVSSLHF. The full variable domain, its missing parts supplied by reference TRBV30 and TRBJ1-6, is SQTIHQWPATLVQPVGSPLSLECTVEGTSNPNLYWYRQAAGRGLQLLFYSVGIGQISSEVPQNLSASRPQDRQFILSSKKLLLSDSGFYLCAGIGQYVSSLHFGNGTRLTVT.

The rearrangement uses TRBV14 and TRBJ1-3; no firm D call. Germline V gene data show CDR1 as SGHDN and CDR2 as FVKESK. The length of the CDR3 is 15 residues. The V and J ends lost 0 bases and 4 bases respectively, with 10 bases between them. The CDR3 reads CASSQDLVQGNTIYF. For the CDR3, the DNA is TGTGCCAGCAGCCAAGATTTGGTACAGGGAAACACCATATATTTT.